This entry is about one T cell receptor (beta chain). Its antigen is unidentified. Primers for the PCR totalled 60 Vbeta and 13 Jbeta. Profiling relied on immunoSEQ multiplex PCR, and the TCRdb table lists in-frame clones only, not all of them. The table lists 150,000 to 200,000 clones, approximately 81% of them singletons. Donors sampled were nominally healthy, though unrecorded immune exposures were likely. CDR1 and CDR2 from the germline V gene are SGHTA and FQGTGA. The CDR3 spans 14 residues. Trimming removed 1 base at V and 6 bases at J, with 13 bases between. The sample comes from a study of cytomegalovirus exposure and HLA in healthy donors. Whole-study results and caveats: Information on immune exposure was restricted to one variable (CMV serostatus). For most TCR sequences rarity was the rule, although some public TCRs occurred in many donors. Based on reports, TCR beta sequences accurately predicted HLA-A and HLA-B alleles for most subjects.

Sequencing used PBMCs. The TCR was taken from a woman under 30 in good health and CMV-seropositive. V gene TRBV7-3 combines with J gene TRBJ2-7; no clear D. Here the CDR3 reads CASSLMGTTREQYF. Here the CDR3 DNA reads TGTGCCAGCAGCTTAATGGGCACCACCCGCGAGCAGTACTTC.